The 9 T cell receptor beta chains presented below share a single source sample, sequenced in a study of cytomegalovirus exposure and HLA in healthy donors. This PCR relied on a set of 60 Vbeta primers and 13 Jbeta primers. Some clones are missing from TCRdb's copy, which holds only in-frame ones; the method was immunoSEQ multiplex PCR. This sample's clone table lists approximately 120,000 clones. Sample: PBMCs. The source of these receptors is a man aged 25-40 years in good health and CMV-seronegative.

This sequence joins TRBV20-1 and TRBJ2-7; tentatively, D is TRBD2 (5 bases). Looked up from germline, CDR1 is DFQATT and CDR2 is SNEGSKA (reference sequence). Deletions cut 6 bases from V and 5 bases from J, with 8 bases between. This CDR3 region has 10 residues. The CDR3 bases are TGCAGTGCCGAGGGTAACGAGCAGTACTTC. It encodes CSAEGNEQYF.

V is TRBV5-6 and J is TRBJ2-1, with a weak D call TRBD2 (6 bases). This CDR3 region has 15 residues. Trimming removed 4 bases at V and 5 bases at J, with 16 bases between. Germline loops: CDR1 SGHDT, CDR2 YYEEEE. CDR3 bases: TGTGCCAGCAGCCCTCGCACTAGCCTCCACAATGAGCAGTTCTTC. Encoded protein: CASSPRTSLHNEQFF.

The chain recombines TRBV15 with TRBJ1-1; D not resolved. This CDR3 contains 13 residues. With 2 bases removed from V and 1 base from J, the gap between germline ends came to 5 bases. Germline-derived CDR1 and CDR2 are LNHNV and YYDKDF (reference sequence). As DNA, the CDR3 is TGTGCCACCAGCAGATTTAAGAACACTGAAGCTTTCTTT. It yields the protein CATSRFKNTEAFF.

J is TRBJ2-7 and V is TRBV4-3; unclear D gene. The CDR3 extends over 13 amino acids. Between the trimmed V and J ends, which lost 0 bases and 4 bases, there was a span of 7 bases. Germline CDR1 is LGHNA and CDR2 is YSLEER. CDR3 amino acids: CASSQDRFYEQYF. The CDR3 nucleotides read TGCGCCAGCAGCCAAGACAGATTTTACGAGCAGTACTTC.

The chain couples TRBV29-1 to TRBJ2-5; TRBD1 aligns across 9 bases. The CDR3 runs to 12 residues. Germline V gene lookup returns CDR1 SQVTM and CDR2 ANQGSEA. J was trimmed by 9 bases and V by 5 bases; bases with no gene match: 7. The CDR3 region is CSVTGTGLAQYF. In DNA, the CDR3 is TGCAGCGTTACCGGGACAGGGCTTGCCCAGTACTTC.

The chain links TRBV28 to TRBJ2-5; 7 bases fit TRBD1. CDR3 length equals 14 residues. The ends lost 5 bases at V and 5 bases at J; junction bases unmatched: 8. Germline CDR1 MDHEN, CDR2 SYDVKM. CDR3: CASSQQGKKETQYF. The CDR3 DNA is TGTGCCAGCAGTCAACAGGGGAAGAAGGAGACCCAGTACTTC.

The chain has TRBV4-1 and TRBJ2-7, with 9 bases matching TRBD1. The CDR3 spans 16 residues. The J segment lost 2 bases and the V segment lost 3 bases, leaving 8 bases of the junction unmatched. From germline, CDR1 is MGHRA and CDR2 YSYEKL. The CDR3 DNA reads as TGCGCCAGCAGCCAGGAGACAGGGGGAAGCCCCTACGAGCAGTACTTC. Protein: CASSQETGGSPYEQYF.

J is TRBJ1-2 and V is TRBV30, with a tentative D call TRBD1 (5 bases). CDR1 is GTSNPN and CDR2 is SVGIG in the germline V gene (reference sequence). V was pared by 1 base and J by 8 bases, with 17 bases between. The CDR3 is 14 residues long. In DNA, the CDR3 is TGTGCCTGGAGTGCCCAGGTGGGGGAGGACGGCTACACCTTC. It yields the protein CAWSAQVGEDGYTF.

The chain is built from TRBV7-6 and TRBJ2-1; a weak D match, TRBD2 (6 bases). The V and J ends lost 3 bases and 7 bases respectively, with 13 bases between them. The length of the CDR3 is 14 residues. Germline values: CDR1 SGHVS, CDR2 FNYEAQ. The CDR3 reads CASSFLGGTNEQFF. CDR3 bases: TGTGCCAGCAGCTTCCTCGGCGGGACGAATGAGCAGTTCTTC.